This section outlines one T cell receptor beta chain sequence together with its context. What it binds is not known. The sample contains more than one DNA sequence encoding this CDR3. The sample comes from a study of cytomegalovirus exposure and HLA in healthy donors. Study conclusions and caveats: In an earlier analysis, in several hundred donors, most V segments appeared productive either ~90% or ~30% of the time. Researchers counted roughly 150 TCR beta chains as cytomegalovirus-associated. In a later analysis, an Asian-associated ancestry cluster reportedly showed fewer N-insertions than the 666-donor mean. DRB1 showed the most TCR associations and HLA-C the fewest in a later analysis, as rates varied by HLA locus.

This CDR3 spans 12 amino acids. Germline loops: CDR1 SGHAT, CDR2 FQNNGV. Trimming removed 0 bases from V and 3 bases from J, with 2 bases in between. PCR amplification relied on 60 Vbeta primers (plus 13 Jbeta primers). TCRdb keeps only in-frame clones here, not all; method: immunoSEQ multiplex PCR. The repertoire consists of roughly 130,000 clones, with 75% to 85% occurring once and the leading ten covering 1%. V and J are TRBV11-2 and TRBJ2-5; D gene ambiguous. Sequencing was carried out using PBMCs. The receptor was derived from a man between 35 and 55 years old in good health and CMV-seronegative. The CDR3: CASSLDKETQYF. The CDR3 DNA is TGTGCCAGCAGCTTAGACAAAGAGACCCAGTACTTC.